This T cell receptor (beta chain) came from a study of blood T cells in healthy people across ages. V lost 0 bases to trimming and J lost 1 base, with 6 bases between them. Germline V gene sequence: CDR1 GTSNPN, CDR2 SVGIG (reference sequence). The CDR3 consists of 13 residues. Donors were healthy Caucasian individuals from Russia aged roughly 6 to 100. Together with a sample-barcoded 5' primer, a J-beta primer mix was included in a second PCR lasting roughly 6 to 12 cycles. Each cDNA was tagged by a template-switch adaptor containing 12 random nucleotides. TCRdb reprocessed the 5' RACE reads with MiXCR, giving one entry per CDR3 protein. The sample lists roughly 730,000 distinct CDR3 sequences; more than 50% were seen once. As to this clonotype: The target antigen is unknown.

Overall study findings and caveats: The authors considered diversity estimates from one million T cells to be underestimates. Per million T cells, TCR beta diversity dropped about linearly as age rose.

The V and J genes are TRBV30 and TRBJ2-5; D unresolved. The sequence derives from a middle-aged man in good health. Sequenced: blood. CDR3 nucleotide sequence: TGTGCCTGGAGTGTGCGGACCCAAGAGACCCAGTACTTC. It yields the protein CAWSVRTQETQYF. Looking up the rest from reference TRBV30 and TRBJ2-5 gives the full variable domain: SQTIHQWPATLVQPVGSPLSLECTVEGTSNPNLYWYRQAAGRGLQLLFYSVGIGQISSEVPQNLSASRPQDRQFILSSKKLLLSDSGFYLCAWSVRTQETQYFGPGTRLLVL.